This TCR beta chain appears in the sequencing data of a study of response to subunit inactivated influenza vaccine. This CDR3 is built from 15 residues. Germline V gene data show CDR1 as DFQATT and CDR2 as SNEGSKA (reference sequence). The V and J ends lost 5 bases and 2 bases respectively, with 17 bases between them. This clonotype has ten or more counts. TCRdb reanalysed the RT-PCR reads using MiXCR and keeps one entry per CDR3 protein. The table lists about 540,000 distinct CDR3 sequences, under 30% of them singletons. The data also belong to a second study, concerning T cells expressing NK-cell markers. That paper states: Beta-chain TCR cDNA was generated via 5'RACE template switching with UMIs.

The V and J genes are TRBV20-1 and TRBJ2-3; a weak D match, TRBD2 (6 bases). Sequencing was performed on CD4+ T cells sorted from PBMCs, taken less than 13 days after vaccination. The source of this sequence is a man aged 45-65 years who received an inactivated influenza vaccine. The CDR3 here is CSARDGGVPTDTQYF. DNA for the CDR3: TGCAGTGCTCGGGACGGAGGGGTCCCCACAGATACGCAGTATTTT.